What follows are 31 T cell receptor beta chains derived from one specimen sequenced in a study of blood T cell repertoires in COVID-19 (TCRdb year 2020). Library generation was performed with the immunoSEQ multiplex PCR assay. TCRdb limited this immuneACCESS table to in-frame rearrangements with V and J called. A share of clones is missing; checked studies link under half to unresolved V genes, and the rest is unexplained. This sample lists under 80,000 clones; 79% were detected once. Over 25% of the sample belongs to the ten largest clones. The sample taken for sequencing was peripheral blood. These receptors came from a human donor in a cohort sampled during active COVID-19.

There are a few counts of this clone. This chain connects TRBV5-5 to TRBJ1-5; D remains unclear. V shed 4 bases and J shed 0 bases, with 8 bases lying between them. The CDR3 is 14 residues long. Germline V gene data show CDR1 as SGHKS and CDR2 as YYEKEE (reference sequence). In DNA form, the CDR3 reads TGTGCCAGCAGCATACATGTTAGCAATCAGCCCCAGCATTTT. Translated, it gives CASSIHVSNQPQHF.

J is TRBJ2-7 and V is TRBV7-6, with a weak D call TRBD2 (5 bases). The CDR3 has 13 amino acids. CDR1 SGHVS and CDR2 FNYEAQ come from the germline V gene. V was pared by 4 bases and J by 6 bases, with 13 bases between. The CDR3 DNA follows: TGTGCCAGCAGCTCCAGCAGAGGACTCGAGCAGTACTTC. Translation: CASSSSRGLEQYF.

The chain couples TRBV5-4 to TRBJ2-5; TRBD2 agrees at 10 bases. J gave up 5 bases and V 2 bases, and 3 bases lay outside the gene matches. This CDR3 spans 14 amino acids. Germline V lookup: CDR1 SGHNT, CDR2 YYREEE (reference sequence). In nucleotides, the CDR3 is TGTGCCAGCAGCTTCCTAGCGGGAGCGGAGACCCAGTACTTC. Its protein is CASSFLAGAETQYF.

The rearrangement uses TRBV7-2 and TRBJ1-1; TRBD1 matches 7 bases. The CDR3 runs to 15 residues. V was clipped by 1 base and J by 2 bases; unmatched bases: 4. Germline V gene sequence: CDR1 SGHTA, CDR2 FQGNSA. The CDR3 reads CASSLGGTVNTEAFF. DNA of the CDR3: TGTGCCAGCAGCTTAGGAGGGACAGTCAACACTGAAGCTTTCTTT.

The gene calls are TRBV10-3 and TRBJ2-3; a possible D gene is TRBD2 (6 bases). The germline gives CDR1 ENHRY, CDR2 SYGVKD. V was trimmed by 11 bases and J by 5 bases, leaving 17 bases between them. The CDR3 contains 13 residues. CDR3 nucleotide sequence: TGTGCCCAGGGACGGGGGAGCGAAGATACGCAGTATTTT. Its translation is CAQGRGSEDTQYF.

V is TRBV18 and J is TRBJ2-4; possibly TRBD2 for D (6 bases). CDR1 KGHSH and CDR2 LQKENI come from the germline V gene. There are 14 residues in the CDR3. The V end was cut by 7 bases, the J end by 5 bases, with 15 bases between. CDR3 residues: CASYGDLDQNIQYF. In DNA, the CDR3 is TGTGCCAGCTACGGGGACTTGGACCAAAACATTCAGTACTTC.

This sequence joins TRBV27 and TRBJ2-1; 9 bases map to TRBD2. Per the germline V gene, CDR1 is MNHEY and CDR2 is SMNVEV (reference sequence). J was trimmed by 2 bases and V by 3 bases; bases with no gene match: 2. The CDR3 spans 15 residues. The CDR3 here is CASSFGGRAYNEQFF. The CDR3 DNA reads TGTGCCAGCAGTTTCGGCGGGAGGGCCTACAATGAGCAGTTCTTC.

The V gene is TRBV28, the J gene TRBJ2-1; 10 positions match TRBD2. The trim removed 5 bases at V and 6 bases at J, leaving 10 bases unmatched. CDR1 and CDR2 (germline): MDHEN, SYDVKM. The CDR3 totals 16 residues. Here the CDR3 reads CASSPFLAGVFNEQFF. The CDR3 coding sequence is TGTGCCAGCAGTCCCTTCCTAGCGGGGGTGTTCAATGAGCAGTTCTTC.

This clone has only one observation. The chain employs TRBV6-2 or TRBV6-3 and TRBJ2-1, with 15 nucleotides matching TRBD2. The length of the CDR3 is 16 residues. V shed 0 bases, J shed 7 bases, and the junction held 1 base outside the gene matches. The V gene's germline CDR1 is MNHEY and CDR2 SVGEGT. As DNA, the CDR3 is TGTGCCAGCAGTTACTCAGGGACTAGCGGGAGGAATGAGCAGTTCTTC. The encoded protein is CASSYSGTSGRNEQFF.

As DNA, the CDR3 is TGTGCCAGCAGCAAAGGGACTAGCGGGAGTGGGTCAGATACGCAGTATTTT. This sequence encodes CASSKGTSGSGSDTQYF. The chain joins TRBV21-1 to TRBJ2-3; TRBD2, as called in the table, went unchecked against the DNA. TRBV21-1 is a known pseudogene. The length of the CDR3 is 17 residues.

This clone turned up a few times. The chain carries TRBV4-2 and TRBJ2-2, with a tentative D call TRBD2 (6 bases). Per the germline V gene, CDR1 is LGHNA and CDR2 is YNFKEQ. This CDR3 comprises 13 residues. Between the trimmed V and J ends, which lost 4 bases and 3 bases, there was a span of 6 bases. CDR3 region: CASSPGDTGELFF. The CDR3 DNA reads as TGTGCCAGCAGCCCGGGGGACACCGGGGAGCTGTTTTTT.

This chain uses TRBV19 with TRBJ1-2, with D tentatively TRBD1 (5 bases). Trimming pared 1 base from V and 8 bases from J, leaving 11 bases between. In germline, CDR1 is LNHDA, CDR2 SQIVND (reference sequence). This CDR3 comprises 13 residues. The CDR3 sequence: CASSIGRGRGYTF. CDR3 sequence (DNA): TGTGCCAGTAGTATAGGGAGGGGACGGGGCTACACCTTC.

V usage is TRBV6-5 and J usage is TRBJ1-1; 8 nucleotides agree with TRBD1. Per the germline V gene, CDR1 is MNHEY and CDR2 is SVGAGI. The V gene end was trimmed by 5 bases and the J gene end by 10 bases; junction bases not matched to a gene: 9. The CDR3 length is 13 residues. This chain's CDR3 is CASSKDRARAAFF. In nucleotides, the CDR3 is TGTGCCAGCAGTAAGGACAGGGCGCGGGCAGCTTTCTTT.

This chain links TRBV21-1 with TRBJ2-1; TRBD2 was called by the table and not checked on the DNA. TRBV21-1 is tagged as a pseudogene. CDR3 size: 17 residues. CDR3 residues: CASSTRSWLPGLDEQFF. As DNA, the CDR3 is TGTGCCAGCAGCACGCGGTCGTGGCTACCGGGACTCGATGAGCAGTTCTTC.

The chain has TRBV6-6 and TRBJ2-2; 9 bases line up with TRBD2. The CDR3 loop spans 15 amino acids. V was pared by 2 bases and J by 6 bases, with 4 bases of the junction left unmatched. Germline CDR1 and CDR2: MNHNY and SVGAGI (reference sequence). CDR3 amino acids: CASSYLAGKAGELFF. DNA for the CDR3: TGTGCCAGCAGTTACCTAGCGGGAAAGGCCGGGGAGCTGTTTTTT.

The chain joins TRBV7-3 to TRBJ2-6; 12 bases line up with TRBD2. There are 17 residues in the CDR3. The V gene's germline CDR1 is SGHTA and CDR2 FQGTGA. After removal of 3 bases from V and 2 bases from J, the junction contained 2 bases not matched to a gene. CDR3 sequence reads: CASSFRLAGAGANVLTF. In DNA form, the CDR3 reads TGTGCCAGCAGCTTCCGACTAGCGGGAGCTGGGGCCAACGTCCTGACTTTC.

The rearrangement joins TRBV7-6 to TRBJ2-7; weak D call: TRBD2 (6 bases). The CDR3 is 9 residues long. Per germline, CDR1 SGHVS and CDR2 FNYEAQ. In DNA form, the CDR3 reads TGTCCAGCGGGCGACGAGCAGTACTTC. Its translation: CPAGDEQYF.

The chain carries TRBV24-1 and TRBJ2-1, with 8 positions matching TRBD2. Losses at the gene ends were 0 bases for V and 5 bases for J; bases not matched to a gene: 8. The CDR3 consists of 17 residues. Germline loops: CDR1 KGHDR, CDR2 SFDVKD. CDR3 sequence (DNA): TGTGCCACCAGTGATTTGCCGGTCGCGGGAGGAAACAATGAGCAGTTCTTC. Translating gives CATSDLPVAGGNNEQFF.

The chain combines TRBV2 with TRBJ1-1, with D tentatively TRBD1 (5 bases). CDR3 length: 15 residues. The V end lost 3 bases, the J end lost 0 bases, and 11 bases lay between the germline ends. CDR1 and CDR2 (germline): SNHLY, FYNNEI. The CDR3 nucleotides read TGTGCCAGCAGTGACACCCCAGGGCTGAACACTGAAGCTTTCTTT. Translating it yields CASSDTPGLNTEAFF.

The rearrangement joins TRBV28 to TRBJ1-5, with TRBD1 matching 9 bases. The CDR3 loop spans 17 amino acids. V lost 5 bases, J lost 3 bases, and 11 bases stayed unmatched. Germline V CDR1 and CDR2: MDHEN, SYDVKM. DNA of the CDR3: TGTGCCAGCAGTCTCAGACAGGGGGGGCTCCTCAATCAGCCCCAGCATTTT. Amino acid sequence: CASSLRQGGLLNQPQHF.

This clone has more than one count but fewer than ten. V and J are TRBV19 and TRBJ2-5; a weak D match, TRBD2 (5 bases). Germline V gene data show CDR1 as LNHDA and CDR2 as SQIVND (reference sequence). Trimming pared 2 bases from V and 1 base from J, leaving 20 bases between. The CDR3 runs 18 residues. The CDR3 is CASSINRGLDYLQETQYF. The CDR3 DNA reads as TGTGCCAGTAGTATAAATCGGGGTCTTGACTACCTCCAAGAGACCCAGTACTTC.

J is TRBJ2-1 and V is TRBV14, with D possibly matching TRBD1 (6 bases). The CDR3 is 18 amino acids. V dropped 0 bases and J dropped 0 bases, with 15 bases sitting between them. CDR1 is SGHDN and CDR2 is FVKESK in the germline V gene. The CDR3 DNA sequence: TGTGCCAGCAGCCAAGAACTGGGGACAACCTACTCCTACAATGAGCAGTTCTTC. This encodes CASSQELGTTYSYNEQFF.

This clone occurred once. V and J are TRBV5-1 and TRBJ2-3; TRBD2 aligns across 11 bases. This CDR3 region has 14 residues. From germline, CDR1 is SGHRS and CDR2 YFSETQ. J gave up 4 bases and V 4 bases, and 2 bases lay outside the gene matches. The CDR3 sequence is CASSGTSGSDTQYF. The DNA for the CDR3 is TGCGCCAGCAGCGGGACTAGCGGCTCAGATACGCAGTATTTT.

This clone was seen only once. CDR3 sequence: CASSFGDEQYF. The CDR3 bases are TGTGCCAGCAGCTTCGGAGACGAGCAGTACTTC. V gene TRBV7-2 combines with J gene TRBJ2-7; D unclear. V was clipped by 3 bases and J by 5 bases, with 5 bases between them. This CDR3 comprises 11 residues. Looked up from germline, CDR1 is SGHTA and CDR2 is FQGNSA.

The sample holds a few counts of this clone. CDR3 sequence: CASSPRTSGRMETQYF. CDR3 sequence (DNA): TGCGCCAGCAGCCCTAGGACTAGCGGGAGGATGGAGACCCAGTACTTC. The V and J genes are TRBV5-1 and TRBJ2-5, with 14 bases identical to TRBD2. CDR1 is SGHRS and CDR2 is YFSETQ in the germline V gene. The CDR3 runs 16 residues. The junction had 7 bases not matched to a gene; V was cut back by 4 bases and J by 5 bases.

In this sample, this clone turned up a few times. This sequence joins TRBV11-3 and TRBJ2-7; D is undetermined. This CDR3 spans 14 amino acids. Germline assignment: CDR1 SGHNT and CDR2 YENEEA. Trimming cost V 0 bases and J 7 bases, with 13 bases left between them. DNA for the CDR3: TGTGCCAGCAGCTTAGATCCCTCCTCGCGAGAGCAGTACTTC. Residues: CASSLDPSSREQYF.

This clone was detected only once. The chain recombines TRBV20-1 with TRBJ2-7, with 9 bases lining up with TRBD2. Germline V gene data show CDR1 as DFQATT and CDR2 as SNEGSKA (reference sequence). This CDR3 contains 11 residues. J lost 3 bases, V lost 6 bases, and 0 bases had no gene match. DNA of the CDR3: TGCAGTGCACTAGCGGGCTACGAGCAGTACTTC. Its protein product is CSALAGYEQYF.

This clone was observed a handful of times. This rearrangement joins TRBV18 to TRBJ1-5; no clear D gene. Deletions cut 5 bases from V and 2 bases from J, with 13 bases between. Germline-derived CDR1 and CDR2 are KGHSH and LQKENI. The CDR3 runs to 15 residues. CDR3 bases: TGTGCCAGCTCAGACATGGGTGCAGGCAATCAGCCCCAGCATTTT. This translates into CASSDMGAGNQPQHF.

V usage is TRBV6-2 or TRBV6-3 and J usage is TRBJ2-1, with TRBD2 matching over 9 bases. The germline V gene has CDR1 MNHEY and CDR2 SVGEGT. V lost 0 bases and J lost 12; bases outside the gene matches: 6. The CDR3 runs 14 residues. The CDR3 reads CASSYSPSGVRQFF. In DNA form, the CDR3 reads TGTGCCAGCAGTTACTCGCCTAGCGGGGTACGGCAGTTCTTC.

CDR3 nucleotides: TGTGCCAGCAACCGGGACAGGTTTACCTACGAGCAGTACTTC. This sequence encodes CASNRDRFTYEQYF. V usage is TRBV19 and J usage is TRBJ2-7; 8 bases align to TRBD1. Unmatched junction bases numbered 9, after V lost 9 bases and J lost 2 bases. The CDR3 has 14 amino acids. Germline V lookup: CDR1 LNHDA, CDR2 SQIVND (reference sequence).

The CDR3 region is CASSPWTSAYNEQFF. CDR3 in DNA: TGTGCCAGCAGCCCCTGGACTAGCGCCTACAATGAGCAGTTCTTC. This sequence joins TRBV14 and TRBJ2-1; 9 bases agree with TRBD2. The trim removed 4 bases at V and 2 bases at J, leaving 3 bases unmatched. The CDR3 has 15 amino acids. Per germline, CDR1 SGHDN and CDR2 FVKESK.